This T cell receptor (beta chain) was recorded in a study of metastatic and nonmetastatic thyroid tumors. Across the study: The study looked at repertoires side by side in blood and in tumor or nodule tissue from malignant and benign thyroid patients.

Whole-study results and caveats: Compared with benign nodules, malignant thyroid tumors were reported to have significantly higher TCR beta diversity in both blood and tumor.

Patients had received no treatment of any kind before thyroid surgery. The V and J ends lost 7 bases and 2 bases respectively, with 8 bases between them. CDR3 length: 13 amino acids. The germline V gene encodes CDR1 MNHEY and CDR2 SVGEGT. For this clone: Its antigen is not known.

As handled by the study authors: What underpinned the distant-metastasis classifier for papillary thyroid cancer was the set of CDR3 differences across clinicopathological groups. TCRdb reassembled clones from the PCR reads with MiXCR. TCRdb's processing, not the study's, gives the V and J calls here. This table has roughly 35,000 clones, approximately 40% appearing once. The TCR originated in a female donor with papillary thyroid cancer or a benign thyroid nodule (not recorded which). Some clones in this sample may be carry-over from other donors' samples. The sample consisted of tumor tissue. The chain recombines TRBV6-2 or TRBV6-3 with TRBJ2-2; D not resolved. CDR3 in amino acids: CASMVVNTGELFF. The CDR3 DNA reads as TGTGCCAGCATGGTGGTTAACACCGGGGAGCTGTTTTTT.